This T cell receptor beta chain was profiled in a study of metastatic and nonmetastatic thyroid tumors. As for the study in general: Repertoires were compared across blood and tumor or nodule tissue from malignant and benign thyroid patients.

Study-level points and caveats: Within blood and tumor, benign nodules reportedly had significantly lower TCR beta diversity than malignant thyroid tumors did.

In this sample, this clone is medium-sized. Its antigen is currently unknown. Original analysis: A classifier of distant metastasis in papillary thyroid cancer was built from CDR3 differences (across clinicopathological groups). TCRdb re-called clones via MiXCR from the PCR reads. The V and J calls and clone size come from TCRdb's table, not from the authors' own analysis. The sample consists of roughly 20,000 clones, roughly 18% of them appearing once. Prior to thyroid surgery, none of the patients had received any treatment. Germline CDR1 and CDR2: MNHEY and SMNVEV (reference sequence). V lost 3 bases and J lost 0, with 9 bases in between. CDR3 length: 14 residues.

This TCR was recovered from a male donor with papillary thyroid cancer or a benign thyroid nodule (not recorded which). Some clones in this sample may be carry-over from other donors' samples. Sample: adjacent normal tissue. The chain employs TRBV27 and TRBJ2-7; D call uncertain. CDR3 DNA: TGTGCCAGCAGTTTCCGATACAGCTCCTACGAGCAGTACTTC. Translated, it gives CASSFRYSSYEQYF.